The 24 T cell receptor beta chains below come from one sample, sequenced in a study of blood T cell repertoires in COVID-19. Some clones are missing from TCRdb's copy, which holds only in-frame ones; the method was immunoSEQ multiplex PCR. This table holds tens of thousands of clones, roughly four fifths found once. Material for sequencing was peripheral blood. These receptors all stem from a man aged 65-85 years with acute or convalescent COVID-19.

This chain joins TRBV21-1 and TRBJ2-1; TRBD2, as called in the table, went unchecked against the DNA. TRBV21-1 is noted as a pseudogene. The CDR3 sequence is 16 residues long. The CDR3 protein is CASSKPVSGARGEQFF. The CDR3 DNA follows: TGTGCCAGCAGCAAACCGGTTAGCGGGGCCCGCGGTGAGCAGTTCTTC.

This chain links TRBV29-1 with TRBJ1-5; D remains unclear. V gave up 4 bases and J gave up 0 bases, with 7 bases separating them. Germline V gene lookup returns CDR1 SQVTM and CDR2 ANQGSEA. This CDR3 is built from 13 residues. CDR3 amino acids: CSVARGSNQPQHF. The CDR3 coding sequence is TGCAGCGTTGCTCGCGGTAGCAATCAGCCCCAGCATTTT.

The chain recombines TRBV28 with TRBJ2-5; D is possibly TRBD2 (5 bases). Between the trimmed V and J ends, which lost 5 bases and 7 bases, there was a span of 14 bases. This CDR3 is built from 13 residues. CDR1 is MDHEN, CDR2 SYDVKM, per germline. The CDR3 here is CASSPTTTPTQYF. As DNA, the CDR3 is TGTGCCAGCAGTCCGACGACTACTCCGACCCAGTACTTC. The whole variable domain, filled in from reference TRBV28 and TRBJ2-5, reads DVKVTQSSRYLVKRTGEKVFLECVQDMDHENMFWYRQDPGLGLRLIYFSYDVKMKEKGDIPEGYSVSREKKERFSLILESASTNQTSMYLCASSPTTTPTQYFGPGTRLLVL.

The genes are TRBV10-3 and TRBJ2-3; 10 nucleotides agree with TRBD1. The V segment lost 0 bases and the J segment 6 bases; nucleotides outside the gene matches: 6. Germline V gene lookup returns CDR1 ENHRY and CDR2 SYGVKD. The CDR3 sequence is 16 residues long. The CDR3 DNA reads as TGTGCCATCAGTGAGTCCCGGACAGGGGGTCGGGATACGCAGTATTTT. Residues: CAISESRTGGRDTQYF.

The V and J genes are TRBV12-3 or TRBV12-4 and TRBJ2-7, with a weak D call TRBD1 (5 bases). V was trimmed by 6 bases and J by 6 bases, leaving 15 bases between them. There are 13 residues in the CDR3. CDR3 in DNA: TGTGCCAGCAGAGCAGCCGCAGGGTCCGAGCAGTACTTC. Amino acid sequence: CASRAAAGSEQYF.

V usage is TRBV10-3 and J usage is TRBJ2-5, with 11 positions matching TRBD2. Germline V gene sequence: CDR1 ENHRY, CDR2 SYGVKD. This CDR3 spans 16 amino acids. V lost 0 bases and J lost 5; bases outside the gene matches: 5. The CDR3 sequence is CAISESTSGRRETQYF. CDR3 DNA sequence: TGTGCCATCAGTGAGTCTACTAGCGGGAGACGTGAGACCCAGTACTTC.

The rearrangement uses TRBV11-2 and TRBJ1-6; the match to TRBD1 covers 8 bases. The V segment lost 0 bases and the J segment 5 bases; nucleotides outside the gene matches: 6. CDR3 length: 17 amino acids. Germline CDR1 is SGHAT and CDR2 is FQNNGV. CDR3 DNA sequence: TGTGCCAGCAGCTTAGATGGGCAGGGGGCTAATAATTCACCCCTCCACTTT. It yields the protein CASSLDGQGANNSPLHF. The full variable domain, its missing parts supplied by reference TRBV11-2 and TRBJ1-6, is EAGVAQSPRYKIIEKRQSVAFWCNPISGHATLYWYQQILGQGPKLLIQFQNNGVVDDSQLPKDRFSAERLKGVDSTLKIQPAKLEDSAVYLCASSLDGQGANNSPLHFGNGTRLTVT.

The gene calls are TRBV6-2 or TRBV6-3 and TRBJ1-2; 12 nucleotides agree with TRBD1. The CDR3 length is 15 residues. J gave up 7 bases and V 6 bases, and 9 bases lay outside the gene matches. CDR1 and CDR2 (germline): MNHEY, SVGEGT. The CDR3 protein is CASSDRDRGRGGYTF. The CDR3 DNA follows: TGTGCCAGCAGCGACCGGGACAGGGGGCGCGGTGGCTACACCTTC.

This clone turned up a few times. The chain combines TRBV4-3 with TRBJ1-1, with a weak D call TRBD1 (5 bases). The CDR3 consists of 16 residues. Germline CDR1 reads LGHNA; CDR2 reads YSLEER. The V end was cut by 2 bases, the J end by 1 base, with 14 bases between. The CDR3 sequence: CASSQNPTGTNTEAFF. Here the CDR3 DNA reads TGCGCCAGCAGCCAAAATCCCACAGGTACGAACACTGAAGCTTTCTTT.

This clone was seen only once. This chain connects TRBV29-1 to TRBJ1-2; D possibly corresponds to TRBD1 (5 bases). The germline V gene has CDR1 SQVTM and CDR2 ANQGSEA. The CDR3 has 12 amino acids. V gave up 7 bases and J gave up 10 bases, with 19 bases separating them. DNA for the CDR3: TGCAGCGCCGTGAGTTGGGGCGCTGACTACACCTTC. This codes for CSAVSWGADYTF.

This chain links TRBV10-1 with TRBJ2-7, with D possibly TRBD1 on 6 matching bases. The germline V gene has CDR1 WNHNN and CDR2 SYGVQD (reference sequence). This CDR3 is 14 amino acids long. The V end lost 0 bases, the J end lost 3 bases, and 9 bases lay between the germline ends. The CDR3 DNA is TGCGCCAGCAGTGAGTCCGGGACACTCTACGAGCAGTACTTC. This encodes CASSESGTLYEQYF.

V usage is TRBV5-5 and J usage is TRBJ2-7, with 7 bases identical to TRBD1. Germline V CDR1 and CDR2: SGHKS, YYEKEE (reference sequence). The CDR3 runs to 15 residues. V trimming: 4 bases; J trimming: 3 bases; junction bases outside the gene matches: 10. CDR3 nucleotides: TGTGCCAGCAGCCCCTCCGGGACAGCGAACTACGAGCAGTACTTC. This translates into CASSPSGTANYEQYF.

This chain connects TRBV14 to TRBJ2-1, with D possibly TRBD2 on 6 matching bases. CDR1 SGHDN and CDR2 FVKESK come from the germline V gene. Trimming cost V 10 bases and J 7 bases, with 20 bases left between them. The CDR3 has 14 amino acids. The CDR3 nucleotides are TGTGCCACCAAGAGCGGGTCCCATCGGAATGAGCAGTTCTTC. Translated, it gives CATKSGSHRNEQFF.

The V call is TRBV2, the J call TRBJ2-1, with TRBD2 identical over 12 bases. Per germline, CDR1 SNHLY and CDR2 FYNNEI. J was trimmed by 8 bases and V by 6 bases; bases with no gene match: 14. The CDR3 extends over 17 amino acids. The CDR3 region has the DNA TGTGCCAGCAGCCAAAGGAGACTAGCGGGAGAAAGCGATGAGCAGTTCTTC. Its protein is CASSQRRLAGESDEQFF.

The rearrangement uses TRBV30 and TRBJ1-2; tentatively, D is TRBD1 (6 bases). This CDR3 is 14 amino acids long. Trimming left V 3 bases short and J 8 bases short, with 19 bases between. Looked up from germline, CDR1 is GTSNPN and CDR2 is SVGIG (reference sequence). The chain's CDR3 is CAWRGGGSLGGYTF. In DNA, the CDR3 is TGTGCCTGGAGGGGAGGGGGTTCGCTGGGCGGCTACACCTTC.

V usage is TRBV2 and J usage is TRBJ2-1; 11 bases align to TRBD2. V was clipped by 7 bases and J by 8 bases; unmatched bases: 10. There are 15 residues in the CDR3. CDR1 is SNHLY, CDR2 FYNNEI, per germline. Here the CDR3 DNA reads TGTGCCAGCACCCTTGGAACTAGCGGGAGCCATGAGCAGTTCTTC. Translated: CASTLGTSGSHEQFF.

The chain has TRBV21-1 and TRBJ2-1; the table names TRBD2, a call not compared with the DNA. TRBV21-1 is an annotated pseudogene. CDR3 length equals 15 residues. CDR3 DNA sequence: TGTGCCAGCAGCTGCGGATTTCTCTCCTACAATGAGCAGTTCTTC. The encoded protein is CASSCGFLSYNEQFF.

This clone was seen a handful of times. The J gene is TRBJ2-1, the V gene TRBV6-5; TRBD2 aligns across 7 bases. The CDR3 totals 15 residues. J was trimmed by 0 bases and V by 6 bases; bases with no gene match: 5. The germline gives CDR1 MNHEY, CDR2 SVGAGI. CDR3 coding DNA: TGTGCCAGCAGCCGGGGCGGGAGCTCCTACAATGAGCAGTTCTTC. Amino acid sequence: CASSRGGSSYNEQFF.

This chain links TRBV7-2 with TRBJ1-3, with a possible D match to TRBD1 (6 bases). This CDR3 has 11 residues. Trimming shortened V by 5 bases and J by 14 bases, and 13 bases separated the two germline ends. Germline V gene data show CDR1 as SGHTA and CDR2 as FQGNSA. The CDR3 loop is CASSMDSPLYF. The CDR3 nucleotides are TGTGCCAGCAGCATGGACAGCCCCCTATATTTT.

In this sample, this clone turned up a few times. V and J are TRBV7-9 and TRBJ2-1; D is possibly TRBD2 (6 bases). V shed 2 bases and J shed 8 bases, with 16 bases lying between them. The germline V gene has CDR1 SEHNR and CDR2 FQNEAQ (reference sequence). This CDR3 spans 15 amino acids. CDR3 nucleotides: TGTGCCAGCAGCTTAAGGCAGGGAGGAGTGGATGAGCAGTTCTTC. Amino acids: CASSLRQGGVDEQFF.

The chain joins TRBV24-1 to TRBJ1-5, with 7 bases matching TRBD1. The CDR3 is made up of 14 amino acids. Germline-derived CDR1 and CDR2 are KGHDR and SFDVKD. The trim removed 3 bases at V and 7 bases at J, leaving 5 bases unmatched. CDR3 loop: CATSDQQGPQPQHF. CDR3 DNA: TGTGCCACCAGTGATCAACAGGGGCCACAGCCCCAGCATTTT.

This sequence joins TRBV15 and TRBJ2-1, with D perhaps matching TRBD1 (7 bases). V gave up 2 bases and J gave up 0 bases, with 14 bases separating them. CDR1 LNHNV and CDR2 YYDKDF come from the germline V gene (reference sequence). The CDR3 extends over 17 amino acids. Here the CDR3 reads CATSRSRGASSYNEQFF. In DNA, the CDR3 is TGTGCCACCAGCAGATCCAGGGGGGCCAGCTCCTACAATGAGCAGTTCTTC.

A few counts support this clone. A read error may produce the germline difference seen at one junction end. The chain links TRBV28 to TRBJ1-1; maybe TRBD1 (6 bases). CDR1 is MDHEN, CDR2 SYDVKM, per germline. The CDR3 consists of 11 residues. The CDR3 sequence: CASSHRAEAFF. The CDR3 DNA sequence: TGTGCCAGCAGCCACAGGGCTGAGGCTTTCTTT.

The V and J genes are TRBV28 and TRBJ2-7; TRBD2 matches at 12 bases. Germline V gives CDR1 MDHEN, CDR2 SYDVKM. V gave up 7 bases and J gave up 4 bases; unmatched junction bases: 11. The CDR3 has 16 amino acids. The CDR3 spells CASIKVLAGGRYEQYF. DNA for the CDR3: TGTGCCAGCATTAAGGTGCTAGCGGGAGGGCGGTACGAGCAGTACTTC.